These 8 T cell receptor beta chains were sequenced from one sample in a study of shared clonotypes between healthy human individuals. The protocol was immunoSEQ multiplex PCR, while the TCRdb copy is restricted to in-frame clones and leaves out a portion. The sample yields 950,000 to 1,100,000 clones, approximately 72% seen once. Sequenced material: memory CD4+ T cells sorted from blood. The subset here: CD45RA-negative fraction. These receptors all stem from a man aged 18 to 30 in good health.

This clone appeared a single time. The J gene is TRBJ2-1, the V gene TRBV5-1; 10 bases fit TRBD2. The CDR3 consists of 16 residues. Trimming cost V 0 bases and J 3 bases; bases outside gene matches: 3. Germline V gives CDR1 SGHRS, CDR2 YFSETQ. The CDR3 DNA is TGCGCCAGCAGCTTGGGTGGGACTAGCGTCTACAATGAGCAGTTCTTC. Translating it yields CASSLGGTSVYNEQFF. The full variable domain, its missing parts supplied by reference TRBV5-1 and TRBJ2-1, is KAGVTQTPRYLIKTRGQQVTLSCSPISGHRSVSWYQQTPGQGLQFLFEYFSETQRNKGNFPGRFSGRQFSNSRSEMNVSTLELGDSALYLCASSLGGTSVYNEQFFGPGTRLTVL.

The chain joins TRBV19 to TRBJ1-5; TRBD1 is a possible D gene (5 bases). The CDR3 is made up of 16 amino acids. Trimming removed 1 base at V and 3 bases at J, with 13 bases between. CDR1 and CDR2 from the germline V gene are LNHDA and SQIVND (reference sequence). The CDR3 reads CASSIVSGRDNQPQHF. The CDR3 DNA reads TGTGCCAGTAGTATAGTTTCGGGGCGGGACAATCAGCCCCAGCATTTT.

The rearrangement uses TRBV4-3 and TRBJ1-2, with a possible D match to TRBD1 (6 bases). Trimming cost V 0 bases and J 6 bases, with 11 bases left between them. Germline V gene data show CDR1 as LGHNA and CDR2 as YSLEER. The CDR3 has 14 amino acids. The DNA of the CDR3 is TGCGCCAGCAGCCAAGATCTGGCAGGGGATGGCTACACCTTC. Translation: CASSQDLAGDGYTF.

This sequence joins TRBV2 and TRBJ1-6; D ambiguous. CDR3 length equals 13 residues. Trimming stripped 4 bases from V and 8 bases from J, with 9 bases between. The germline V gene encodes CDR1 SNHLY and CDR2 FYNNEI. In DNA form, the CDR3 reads TGTGCCAGCAGTGTGCTCATGGATTCACCCCTCCACTTT. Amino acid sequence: CASSVLMDSPLHF.

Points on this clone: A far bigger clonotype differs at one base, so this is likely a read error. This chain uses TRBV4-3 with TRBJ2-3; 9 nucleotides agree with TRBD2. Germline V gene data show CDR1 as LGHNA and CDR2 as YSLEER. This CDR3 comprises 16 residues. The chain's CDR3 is CASSQVSGRGTGTQYF. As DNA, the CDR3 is TGCGCCAGCAGCCAGGTTAGCGGGAGAGGCACAGGTACGCAGTATTTT.

Here the CDR3 reads CASKAFAGTAGIETQYF. CDR3 coding DNA: TGTGCCAGTAAGGCTTTTGCGGGAACTGCCGGAATAGAGACCCAGTACTTC. This sequence joins TRBV19 and TRBJ2-5, with D perhaps TRBD2 (6 bases). The CDR3 extends over 17 amino acids. Germline V gives CDR1 LNHDA, CDR2 SQIVND (reference sequence). Trimming removed 7 bases from V and 4 bases from J, with 25 bases in between.

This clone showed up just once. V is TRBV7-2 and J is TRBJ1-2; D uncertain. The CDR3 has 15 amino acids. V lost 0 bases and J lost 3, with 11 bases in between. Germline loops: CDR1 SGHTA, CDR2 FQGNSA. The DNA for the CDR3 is TGTGCCAGCAGCTTAGCGCGTGAGGGCGACTATGGCTACACCTTC. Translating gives CASSLAREGDYGYTF.

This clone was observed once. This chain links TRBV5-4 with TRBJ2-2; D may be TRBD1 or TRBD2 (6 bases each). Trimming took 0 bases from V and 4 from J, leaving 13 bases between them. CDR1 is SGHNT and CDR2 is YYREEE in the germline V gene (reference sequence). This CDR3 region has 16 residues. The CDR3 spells CASSLGGGLLTGELFF. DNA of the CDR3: TGTGCCAGCAGCTTGGGAGGGGGGCTGCTCACCGGGGAGCTGTTTTTT. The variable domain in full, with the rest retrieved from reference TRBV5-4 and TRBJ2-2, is ETGVTQSPTHLIKTRGQQVTLRCSSQSGHNTVSWYQQALGQGPQFIFQYYREEENGRGNFPPRFSGLQFPNYSSELNVNALELDDSALYLCASSLGGGLLTGELFFGEGSRLTVL.